The 13 T cell receptor beta chains below come from one sample, sequenced in a study of shared clonotypes between healthy human individuals. The assay was immunoSEQ multiplex PCR, and TCRdb's table has in-frame clones only and misses some. The sample includes hundreds of thousands of clones, 74% of them seen just once. The sample comprised memory CD4+ T cells sorted from blood. Noted subset: CD45RA-negative fraction. Receptor source: a woman in her twenties or thirties in good health.

The genes are TRBV5-5 and TRBJ2-7, with D possibly matching TRBD1 (5 bases). Deletions cut 0 bases from V and 2 bases from J, with 15 bases between. Germline V gene lookup returns CDR1 SGHKS and CDR2 YYEKEE (reference sequence). The CDR3 sequence is 16 residues long. The CDR3 nucleotides read TGTGCCAGCAGCTTGGAGGGTGGCAGGGTGACCTACGAGCAGTACTTC. The encoded protein is CASSLEGGRVTYEQYF. Full variable domain (outside the CDR3, taken from reference TRBV5-5 and TRBJ2-7): DAGVTQSPTHLIKTRGQQVTLRCSPISGHKSVSWYQQVLGQGPQFIFQYYEKEERGRGNFPDRFSARQFPNYSSELNVNALLLGDSALYLCASSLEGGRVTYEQYFGPGTRLTVT.

This clone was counted between two and nine times. The V call is TRBV11-3, the J call TRBJ2-1, with D perhaps TRBD2 (6 bases). In germline, CDR1 is SGHNT, CDR2 YENEEA. The length of the CDR3 is 12 residues. V was clipped by 3 bases and J by 10 bases, with 10 bases between them. The DNA for the CDR3 is TGTGCCAGCAGCTTGGAGGGCGGGGAGCAGTTCTTC. It codes for CASSLEGGEQFF.

The chain has TRBV19 and TRBJ2-3, with TRBD1 identical over 9 bases. The J segment lost 3 bases and the V segment lost 6 bases, leaving 13 bases of the junction unmatched. CDR1 LNHDA and CDR2 SQIVND come from the germline V gene (reference sequence). This CDR3 has 17 amino acids. The CDR3 nucleotides are TGTGCCAGTAGGCGAGGACAGGGGAGATCGTGGACAGATACGCAGTATTTT. Translated, it gives CASRRGQGRSWTDTQYF.

As DNA, the CDR3 is TGTGCCAGCTCACTTGGACTAGCGGGAACGTATGAGCAGTTCTTC. Protein: CASSLGLAGTYEQFF. The J gene is TRBJ2-1, the V gene TRBV18; 12 nucleotides match TRBD2. The V and J ends lost 4 bases and 8 bases, in that order; junction bases with no gene match: 6. The germline CDR1 and CDR2 sequences are KGHSH and LQKENI. This CDR3 spans 15 amino acids.

The gene calls are TRBV6-6 and TRBJ1-5; D ambiguous. CDR1 and CDR2 from the germline V gene are MNHNY and SVGAGI (reference sequence). The CDR3 has 14 residues. Trimming removed 7 bases from V and 2 bases from J, with 12 bases in between. The CDR3 region has the DNA TGTGCCAGCACGCCCCTAACAGGCAATCAGCCCCAGCATTTT. Its protein product is CASTPLTGNQPQHF.

This chain connects TRBV5-5 to TRBJ1-5, with 7 bases that match TRBD1. Per germline, CDR1 SGHKS and CDR2 YYEKEE (reference sequence). J was trimmed by 6 bases and V by 6 bases; bases with no gene match: 18. The CDR3 runs 17 residues. The CDR3 sequence: CASTPGPQGEFSQPQHF. The DNA for the CDR3 is TGTGCCAGCACCCCAGGGCCCCAGGGGGAGTTCAGTCAGCCCCAGCATTTT.

Concerning this clone itself: Just one base apart from a much larger clone, this may be a read error. The chain couples TRBV15 to TRBJ2-3; unclear D gene. Germline values: CDR1 LNHNV, CDR2 YYDKDF (reference sequence). The V and J ends lost 2 bases and 3 bases respectively, with 3 bases between them. There are 12 residues in the CDR3. CDR3: CATSRKTDTQYF. The CDR3 DNA reads as TGTGCCACCAGCAGAAAGACAGATACGCAGTATTTT.

CDR3 region: CASSSQEVSEQYF. Written as DNA, the CDR3 is TGCGCCAGCAGCTCCCAGGAAGTGAGCGAGCAGTACTTC. The rearrangement uses TRBV5-1 and TRBJ2-7; D uncertain. CDR1 is SGHRS, CDR2 YFSETQ, per germline. Trimming shortened V by 3 bases and J by 6 bases, and 13 bases separated the two germline ends. The CDR3 consists of 13 residues.

The V call is TRBV15, the J call TRBJ2-7; D is unclear. CDR3 size: 13 residues. Trimming removed 3 bases at V and 0 bases at J, with 6 bases between. Germline loops: CDR1 LNHNV, CDR2 YYDKDF (reference sequence). This CDR3 is CATSSQFSYEQYF. The CDR3 DNA is TGTGCCACCAGCAGCCAGTTCTCCTACGAGCAGTACTTC. The complete variable domain, with remaining parts taken from reference TRBV15 and TRBJ2-7, reads DAMVIQNPRYQVTQFGKPVTLSCSQTLNHNVMYWYQQKSSQAPKLLFHYYDKDFNNEADTPDNFQSRRPNTSFCFLDIRSPGLGDTAMYLCATSSQFSYEQYFGPGTRLTVT.

V is TRBV5-5 and J is TRBJ2-7; D is uncertain. Germline V gene sequence: CDR1 SGHKS, CDR2 YYEKEE (reference sequence). The CDR3 runs to 13 residues. V lost 2 bases and J 4 bases, leaving 10 bases between the germline ends. DNA of the CDR3: TGTGCCAGCAGCTTACAGACCGGGTACGAGCAGTACTTC. Translated, it gives CASSLQTGYEQYF.

The V gene is TRBV28, the J gene TRBJ1-3; maybe TRBD1 (6 bases). This CDR3 contains 16 residues. V lost 6 bases and J lost 6, with 21 bases in between. Germline lookup yields CDR1 MDHEN and CDR2 SYDVKM. The CDR3 region is CASSFTVGGRENTIYF. The CDR3 region has the DNA TGTGCCAGCAGCTTTACGGTAGGGGGGCGCGAAAACACCATATATTTT.

V gene TRBV25-1 combines with J gene TRBJ2-5; D is unclear. The tail of the sequence fits TRBJ2-7 better, so the J call may be wrong. Germline V gene data show CDR1 as MGHDK and CDR2 as SYGVNS. The length of the CDR3 is 12 residues. The CDR3 loop is CASSGNNYEQYF. Here the CDR3 DNA reads TGTGCCAGCAGTGGGAATAACTACGAGCAGTACTTC.

Written as DNA, the CDR3 is TGTGCCAGCAGTACCGAGGGTTGGGAGCAGTTCTTC. Translation gives CASSTEGWEQFF. This chain uses TRBV27 with TRBJ2-1; D possibly corresponds to TRBD2 (5 bases). This CDR3 is built from 12 residues. Germline CDR1 MNHEY, CDR2 SMNVEV (reference sequence). V was cut by 5 bases and J by 10 bases, with 12 bases left in between.